This entry is about one T cell receptor beta chain. The entry originates in a study of blood T cell repertoires in COVID-19. The CDR3 is 12 amino acids. Per germline, CDR1 SGHRS and CDR2 YFSETQ. Trimming removed 0 bases from V and 7 bases from J, with 8 bases in between. The table came from immunoSEQ multiplex PCR; TCRdb's copy has only in-frame clones and leaves some out. This repertoire shows about 300,000 clones, about nine tenths found once; its top ten account for roughly 2.9%. The source of this sequence is a woman between 50 and 59 years old who had been exposed to COVID-19. The sample was PBMCs or T cells enriched from blood (not recorded which). V and J are TRBV5-1 and TRBJ2-7, with D tentatively TRBD1 (5 bases). In nucleotides, the CDR3 is TGCGCCAGCAGCTTGGAAGGGGAAGAGCAGTACTTC. Translated: CASSLEGEEQYF.